Below, one T cell receptor (beta chain) is given with its context. In this sample, this clone turned up once. The specificity of this receptor is unknown. The junction departs from germline at one end; a sequencing error may be responsible. Library construction relied on the immunoSEQ multiplex PCR assay. TCRdb stores this immuneACCESS table with in-frame sequences only. Part of the clones is absent; in the studies checked, under half of the shortfall reflects unresolved V genes, and no reason is known for the rest. The sample includes some 120,000 clones, with around nine tenths observed a single time. The top ten clonotypes cover around an eighth of the sample. The data stem from a study of control samples from healthy donors and cancer patients (dated by TCRdb to the early 2020s). CDR1 and CDR2 were assigned from the germline V gene as MNHEY and SVGEGT. The CDR3 runs 13 amino acids, cysteine and phenylalanine included. The CDR3 DNA has 39 bases and is translated from base 1.

The sequence joins TRBV6-2 or TRBV6-3 to TRBJ1-2, with TRBD1 perhaps the D gene, on 5 matching bases. The sample was blood. This sequence originates from a man younger than 40 in good health. The base sequence is TGTGCCAGCAGTTACGATGGCATGACAGCAACAGCCTTC. Its translation reads: CASSYDGMTATAF.